What follows is one T cell receptor (beta chain) and its context. Its antigen is still unknown. TCRdb re-called the reads through MiXCR, storing one row per CDR3 protein. Counted here are about a million distinct CDR3 sequences, roughly 30% occurring once; the ten biggest clones make up about 14%. The source of the sample is a study of T cell repertoires in cytomegalovirus infection. For the study at large: Used in the study were CMV epitopes, some recently identified and HLA-C-restricted, others well-studied and HLA-B-restricted.

Findings and caveats of the study: CMV-specific HLA-C-restricted TCR beta clonotypes dominated the ex vivo response.

Germline CDR1 and CDR2: KGHSH and LQKENI. This CDR3 comprises 15 residues. Between the trimmed V and J ends, which lost 3 bases and 4 bases, there was a span of 15 bases. Here the sequenced sample was cultured CD8+ T cells from PBMCs, taken from culture after CMV antigen stimulation. The TCR was taken from a human donor in good health (CMV status not recorded). Some clones in this sample may be carry-over from other donors' samples. The gene calls are TRBV18 and TRBJ1-2, with D perhaps matching TRBD1 (6 bases). In DNA form, the CDR3 reads TGTGCCAGCTCACCTGTGGGGGGCGAAGGCTATGGCTACACCTTC. Protein product: CASSPVGGEGYGYTF.